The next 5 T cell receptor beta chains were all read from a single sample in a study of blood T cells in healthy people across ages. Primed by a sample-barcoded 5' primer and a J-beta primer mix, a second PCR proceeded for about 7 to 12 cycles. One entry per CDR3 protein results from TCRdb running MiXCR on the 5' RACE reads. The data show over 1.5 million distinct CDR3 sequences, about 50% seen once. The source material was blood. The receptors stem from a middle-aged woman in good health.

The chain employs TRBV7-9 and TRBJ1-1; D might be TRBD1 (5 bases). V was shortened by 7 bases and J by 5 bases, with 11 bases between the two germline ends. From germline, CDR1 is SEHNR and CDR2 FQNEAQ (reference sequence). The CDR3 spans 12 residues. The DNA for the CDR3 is TGTGCCAGCAACCAGGGAGATACTGAAGCTTTCTTT. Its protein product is CASNQGDTEAFF. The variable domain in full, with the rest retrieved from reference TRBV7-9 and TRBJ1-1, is DTGVSQNPRHKITKRGQNVTFRCDPISEHNRLYWYRQTLGQGPEFLTYFQNEAQLEKSRLLSDRFSAERPKGSFSTLEIQRTEQGDSAMYLCASNQGDTEAFFGQGTRLTVV.

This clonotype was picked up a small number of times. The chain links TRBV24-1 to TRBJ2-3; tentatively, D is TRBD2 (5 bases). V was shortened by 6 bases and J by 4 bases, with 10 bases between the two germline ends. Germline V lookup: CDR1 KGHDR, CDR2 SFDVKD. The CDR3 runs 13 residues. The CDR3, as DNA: TGTGCCACCAGTCCGGGAAACCCAGATACGCAGTATTTT. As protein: CATSPGNPDTQYF.

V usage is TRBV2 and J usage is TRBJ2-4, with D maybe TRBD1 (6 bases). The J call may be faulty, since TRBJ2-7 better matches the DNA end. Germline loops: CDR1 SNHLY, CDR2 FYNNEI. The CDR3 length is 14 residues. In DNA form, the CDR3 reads TGTGCCAGCACCCAGGGACGGACAGCTTACGAGCAGTACTTC. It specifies CASTQGRTAYEQYF.

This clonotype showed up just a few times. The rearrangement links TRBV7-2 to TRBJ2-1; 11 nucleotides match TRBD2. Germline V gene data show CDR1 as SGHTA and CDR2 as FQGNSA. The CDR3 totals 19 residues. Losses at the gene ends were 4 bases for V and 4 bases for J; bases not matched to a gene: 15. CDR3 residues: CASSSAPGSGGAWYNEQFF. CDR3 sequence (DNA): TGTGCCAGCAGCTCTGCACCCGGTAGCGGGGGGGCCTGGTACAATGAGCAGTTCTTC.

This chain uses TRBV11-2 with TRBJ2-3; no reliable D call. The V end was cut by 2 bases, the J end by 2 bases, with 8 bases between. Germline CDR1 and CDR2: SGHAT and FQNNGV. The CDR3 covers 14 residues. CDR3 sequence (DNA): TGTGCCAGCAGCTTACAGACCGACACAGATACGCAGTATTTT. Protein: CASSLQTDTDTQYF.